Below, 2 T cell receptor beta chains from the same sample are listed, as sequenced in a study of PD-L1 blockade in urothelial cancer. The repertoire was sequenced with immunoSEQ multiplex PCR; TCRdb's copy has only in-frame clones and lacks some. The sample consists of tens of thousands of clones, about 90% of them appearing once. The sample's time point: pretreatment peripheral blood. Sequencing was performed on PBMCs, taken around atezolizumab (anti-PD-L1) treatment. Source of these receptors: a man in his 60s with urothelial cancer.

The genes are TRBV6-5 and TRBJ1-4, with D hard to call. Trimming pared 3 bases from V and 7 bases from J, leaving 9 bases between. The CDR3 runs 13 residues. In germline, CDR1 is MNHEY, CDR2 SVGAGI. The CDR3 bases are TGTGCCAGCAGTTATAGACGGAGTGAAAAACTGTTTTTT. It specifies CASSYRRSEKLFF.

The V gene is TRBV6-5, the J gene TRBJ1-4, with D perhaps matching TRBD1 (6 bases). This CDR3 region has 12 residues. CDR1 is MNHEY and CDR2 is SVGAGI in the germline V gene. V shed 8 bases and J shed 6 bases, with 10 bases lying between them. The CDR3 spells CASGRTDEKLFF. The CDR3 region has the DNA TGTGCCAGCGGTAGGACAGATGAAAAACTGTTTTTT.